One sample yielded the 27 T cell receptor beta chains listed below, sequenced in a study of blood T cell repertoires in COVID-19. TCRdb's table, derived via immunoSEQ multiplex PCR, lists solely in-frame clones and lacks some. This sample has some 70,000 clones; over 75% occur once, and the top ten carry 2% to 2.5%. Sequences were obtained from peripheral blood. Receptor source: a human donor in a cohort sampled during active COVID-19.

The chain recombines TRBV28 with TRBJ2-5, with D uncertain. V lost 6 bases and J 2 bases, leaving 7 bases between the germline ends. There are 12 residues in the CDR3. Germline lookup yields CDR1 MDHEN and CDR2 SYDVKM. CDR3 amino acids: CASSLQQETQYF. The DNA of the CDR3 is TGTGCCAGCAGCCTGCAGCAAGAGACCCAGTACTTC.

The chain joins TRBV6-6 to TRBJ2-1, with TRBD2 matching over 8 bases. The CDR3 spans 15 residues. V was pared by 6 bases and J by 6 bases, with 10 bases of the junction left unmatched. Germline CDR1 reads MNHNY; CDR2 reads SVGAGI (reference sequence). The CDR3 sequence: CASSKGGLAGNEQFF. CDR3 in DNA: TGTGCCAGCAGCAAAGGTGGACTAGCAGGCAATGAGCAGTTCTTC.

The V gene is TRBV6-5, the J gene TRBJ2-7, with D possibly matching TRBD2 (7 bases). This CDR3 contains 14 residues. With 6 bases removed from V and 3 bases from J, the gap between germline ends came to 15 bases. The germline V gene has CDR1 MNHEY and CDR2 SVGAGI. The CDR3 sequence is CASSYGGGGYEQYF. The DNA for the CDR3 is TGTGCCAGCAGCTACGGCGGGGGCGGCTACGAGCAGTACTTC.

The J gene is TRBJ2-5, the V gene TRBV3-1 (or the pseudogene TRBV3-2); 10 bases are a match to TRBD2. The CDR3 loop spans 16 amino acids. The germline gives CDR1 LGHDT, CDR2 YNNKEL (reference sequence). V was clipped by 4 bases and J by 5 bases; unmatched bases: 10. The CDR3 loop is CASSRGASGSTETQYF. The CDR3 DNA reads TGTGCCAGCAGCCGAGGGGCTAGCGGGAGTACGGAGACCCAGTACTTC.

V gene TRBV28 combines with J gene TRBJ2-5; 8 bases are shared with TRBD2. The V gene's germline CDR1 is MDHEN and CDR2 SYDVKM. The CDR3 is 14 residues long. V gave up 5 bases and J gave up 5 bases; unmatched junction bases: 7. CDR3 sequence: CASSPRTSFETQYF. The CDR3 DNA reads as TGTGCCAGCAGTCCCCGGACTAGCTTTGAGACCCAGTACTTC.

This chain connects TRBV9 to TRBJ1-1; D unclear. This CDR3 spans 14 amino acids. Germline loops: CDR1 SGDLS, CDR2 YYNGEE. Deletions cut 4 bases from V and 5 bases from J, with 15 bases between. This CDR3 is CASSTGVLGTEAFF. CDR3 in DNA: TGTGCCAGCAGCACCGGGGTCCTGGGAACTGAAGCTTTCTTT.

This clone came up once. The chain links TRBV19 to TRBJ2-7, with TRBD1 as a possible D gene (6 bases). Per the germline V gene, CDR1 is LNHDA and CDR2 is SQIVND (reference sequence). This CDR3 is 14 amino acids long. The V gene lost 7 bases and the J gene lost 2 bases, with 15 bases spanning the gap. CDR3 in DNA: TGTGCCAGTATTTCCGGGACACCACCCTACGAGCAGTACTTC. It specifies CASISGTPPYEQYF. The whole variable domain, remainder taken from reference TRBV19 and TRBJ2-7, is DGGITQSPKYLFRKEGQNVTLSCEQNLNHDAMYWYRQDPGQGLRLIYYSQIVNDFQKGDIAEGYSVSREKKESFPLTVTSAQKNPTAFYLCASISGTPPYEQYFGPGTRLTVT.

The chain links TRBV7-9 to TRBJ2-1; 7 nucleotides align to TRBD2. Germline CDR1 and CDR2: SEHNR and FQNEAQ (reference sequence). After removal of 5 bases from V and 1 base from J, the junction contained 14 bases not matched to a gene. The CDR3 spans 18 residues. CDR3 protein: CASSPILSPGRSYNEQFF. CDR3 DNA sequence: TGTGCCAGCAGCCCAATATTATCTCCCGGGAGGTCCTACAATGAGCAGTTCTTC.

V usage is TRBV27 and J usage is TRBJ2-4; 9 bases align to TRBD1. J gave up 0 bases and V 2 bases, and 14 bases lay outside the gene matches. Germline V gene data show CDR1 as MNHEY and CDR2 as SMNVEV (reference sequence). The CDR3 length is 20 residues. The CDR3 is CASSLKGTGWDPLAKNIQYF. The DNA for the CDR3 is TGTGCCAGCAGTTTAAAGGGGACAGGGTGGGACCCCTTAGCCAAAAACATTCAGTACTTC.

The genes are TRBV7-9 and TRBJ1-6, with TRBD1 matching 8 bases. There are 14 residues in the CDR3. J was trimmed by 9 bases and V by 6 bases; bases with no gene match: 7. CDR1 is SEHNR and CDR2 is FQNEAQ in the germline V gene (reference sequence). CDR3 bases: TGTGCCAGCAGGGACAGGGTTCAAGGTTCACCCCTCCACTTT. Protein product: CASRDRVQGSPLHF.

This clone was recorded only once. This sequence joins TRBV6-6 and TRBJ2-7; 10 bases agree with TRBD1. The CDR3 has 14 amino acids. Germline V gene lookup returns CDR1 MNHNY and CDR2 SVGAGI (reference sequence). V dropped 5 bases and J dropped 2; count of bases not matched to a gene: 3. The CDR3 region has the DNA TGTGCCAGCAGTCGGGACAGGGGCACCTACGAGCAGTACTTC. The encoded protein is CASSRDRGTYEQYF.

The rearrangement uses TRBV9 and TRBJ1-3, with D possibly being TRBD1 (5 bases). Germline CDR1 SGDLS, CDR2 YYNGEE. The V and J ends lost 4 bases and 4 bases respectively, with 12 bases between them. The CDR3 has 14 residues. CDR3 coding DNA: TGTGCCAGCAGCTTCGGGGACTTAGGAAACACCATATATTTT. Protein: CASSFGDLGNTIYF.

The V and J genes are TRBV2 and TRBJ2-3; TRBD2 aligns across 8 bases. Germline CDR1 and CDR2: SNHLY and FYNNEI. The CDR3 is 17 amino acids. V dropped 5 bases and J dropped 3; count of bases not matched to a gene: 13. DNA of the CDR3: TGTGCCAGCAGTCTACCCCCAGCGGGAGTCCCGACAGATACGCAGTATTTT. Its translation: CASSLPPAGVPTDTQYF.

J is TRBJ1-5 and V is TRBV7-2; D not certain. Trimming took 5 bases from V and 0 from J, leaving 8 bases between them. The CDR3 extends over 14 amino acids. Germline V CDR1 and CDR2: SGHTA, FQGNSA. The CDR3 loop reads CASSPPNSNQPQHF. The CDR3 coding sequence is TGTGCCAGCAGCCCCCCCAATAGCAATCAGCCCCAGCATTTT. The whole variable domain, remainder taken from reference TRBV7-2 and TRBJ1-5, is GAGVSQSPSNKVTEKGKDVELRCDPISGHTALYWYRQSLGQGLEFLIYFQGNSAPDKSGLPSDRFSAERTGGSVSTLTIQRTQQEDSAVYLCASSPPNSNQPQHFGDGTRLSIL.

V and J are TRBV7-9 and TRBJ2-3; the match to TRBD2 covers 8 bases. Germline CDR1 is SEHNR and CDR2 is FQNEAQ (reference sequence). This CDR3 is built from 14 residues. The V gene end was trimmed by 5 bases and the J gene end by 4 bases; junction bases not matched to a gene: 5. The DNA for the CDR3 is TGTGCCAGCAGCCAGGGACTAGGGGCAGATACGCAGTATTTT. This gives the protein CASSQGLGADTQYF.

The rearrangement joins TRBV28 to TRBJ2-7; TRBD2 matches 7 bases. With 2 bases clipped from V and 3 bases from J, the junction kept 4 bases outside the gene matches. CDR3 length: 14 amino acids. CDR1 is MDHEN, CDR2 SYDVKM, per germline. CDR3 sequence reads: CASSLRRGFYEQYF. The CDR3 nucleotides read TGTGCCAGCAGTTTAAGGCGGGGGTTCTACGAGCAGTACTTC. Looking up the rest from reference TRBV28 and TRBJ2-7 gives the full variable domain: DVKVTQSSRYLVKRTGEKVFLECVQDMDHENMFWYRQDPGLGLRLIYFSYDVKMKEKGDIPEGYSVSREKKERFSLILESASTNQTSMYLCASSLRRGFYEQYFGPGTRLTVT.

The rearrangement links TRBV27 to TRBJ1-4, with 7 bases lining up with TRBD1. This CDR3 is built from 18 residues. The germline V gene has CDR1 MNHEY and CDR2 SMNVEV (reference sequence). V dropped 4 bases and J dropped 7; count of bases not matched to a gene: 18. The chain's CDR3 is CASSSPPTDRRGIEKLFF. Here the CDR3 DNA reads TGTGCCAGCAGTTCACCACCTACGGACAGGCGAGGAATTGAAAAACTGTTTTTT.

The chain combines TRBV27 with TRBJ2-1; weak D call: TRBD1 (5 bases). Germline CDR1 reads MNHEY; CDR2 reads SMNVEV (reference sequence). With 7 bases removed from V and 4 bases from J, the gap between germline ends came to 20 bases. The CDR3 consists of 16 residues. This chain's CDR3 is CASTPRAAYRYNEQFF. Here the CDR3 DNA reads TGTGCCAGCACACCCAGGGCCGCCTACCGATACAATGAGCAGTTCTTC.

This chain connects TRBV20-1 to TRBJ1-1; D ambiguous. Trimming left V 4 bases short and J 4 bases short, with 7 bases between. The V gene's germline CDR1 is DFQATT and CDR2 SNEGSKA (reference sequence). This CDR3 contains 11 residues. CDR3 residues: CSANGVTEAFF. The CDR3 nucleotides read TGCAGTGCTAACGGGGTCACTGAAGCTTTCTTT.

The CDR3 region has the DNA TGTGCCAGCAGTTTAACTGAAGGAGGAGGCTACACCTTC. It is translated as CASSLTEGGGYTF. The chain carries TRBV28 and TRBJ1-2; no firm D call. Germline CDR1 reads MDHEN; CDR2 reads SYDVKM. The CDR3 sequence is 13 residues long. V lost 2 bases to trimming and J lost 8 bases, with 12 bases between them.

J is TRBJ2-5 and V is TRBV30, with 8 bases fitting TRBD2. The CDR3 has 18 residues. In germline, CDR1 is GTSNPN, CDR2 SVGIG (reference sequence). With 0 bases clipped from V and 5 bases from J, the junction kept 17 bases outside the gene matches. The CDR3 DNA reads TGTGCCTGGAGTGTCGAAGGCGGGGGGATCCCCTTGGGGGAGACCCAGTACTTC. It codes for CAWSVEGGGIPLGETQYF.

CDR3 nucleotides: TGTGCCAGCAGCTTGTCTGACAGCTCGTATGAAAAACTGTTTTTT. Amino acids: CASSLSDSSYEKLFF. The chain recombines TRBV5-5 with TRBJ1-4; the D gene is possibly TRBD1 (5 bases). Germline V gives CDR1 SGHKS, CDR2 YYEKEE (reference sequence). This CDR3 has 15 residues. V was shortened by 1 base and J by 6 bases, with 13 bases between the two germline ends.

J is TRBJ1-2 and V is TRBV11-2; D is perhaps TRBD1 (5 bases). CDR3 length: 16 residues. Germline-derived CDR1 and CDR2 are SGHAT and FQNNGV. V lost 1 base, J lost 8 bases, and 20 bases lay in between. The CDR3 nucleotides read TGTGCCAGCAGCTTAGGCCCCGGGGGGTTTGAAGGAGGCTACACCTTC. Protein product: CASSLGPGGFEGGYTF.

This clone was observed a single time. This chain connects TRBV7-2 to TRBJ2-3; 12 nucleotides line up with TRBD2. J was trimmed by 5 bases and V by 5 bases; bases with no gene match: 11. Germline V gene lookup returns CDR1 SGHTA and CDR2 FQGNSA. This CDR3 is 17 amino acids long. CDR3 DNA: TGTGCCAGCAGCCCCCGACTAGCGGGAGAGGTCATAGATACGCAGTATTTT. Its translation: CASSPRLAGEVIDTQYF.

The gene calls are TRBV7-2 and TRBJ2-3; D is perhaps TRBD1 (5 bases). V lost 2 bases, J lost 11 bases, and 20 bases lay in between. The germline CDR1 and CDR2 sequences are SGHTA and FQGNSA. The CDR3 runs 15 residues. The CDR3 is CASSLIGRVNGRQYF. The CDR3 bases are TGTGCCAGCAGCTTAATTGGCAGGGTCAATGGTCGGCAGTATTTT.

The V gene is TRBV12-3 or TRBV12-4, the J gene TRBJ2-7; no clear D gene. The CDR3 spans 11 residues. Between the trimmed V and J ends, which lost 3 bases and 6 bases, there was a span of 6 bases. CDR3 in amino acids: CASSFRLEQYF. Here the CDR3 DNA reads TGTGCCAGCAGTTTTAGACTCGAGCAGTACTTC.

The chain carries TRBV2 and TRBJ2-7, with TRBD2 as a possible D gene (6 bases). Germline V gives CDR1 SNHLY, CDR2 FYNNEI. With 5 bases removed from V and 3 bases from J, the gap between germline ends came to 8 bases. This CDR3 has 12 amino acids. CDR3 DNA: TGTGCCAGCAGTTCGACTAGCTACGAGCAGTACTTC. This codes for CASSSTSYEQYF. The full variable domain, completed using reference TRBV2 and TRBJ2-7, is EPEVTQTPSHQVTQMGQEVILRCVPISNHLYFYWYRQILGQKVEFLVSFYNNEISEKSEIFDDQFSVERPDGSNFTLKIRSTKLEDSAMYFCASSSTSYEQYFGPGTRLTVT.